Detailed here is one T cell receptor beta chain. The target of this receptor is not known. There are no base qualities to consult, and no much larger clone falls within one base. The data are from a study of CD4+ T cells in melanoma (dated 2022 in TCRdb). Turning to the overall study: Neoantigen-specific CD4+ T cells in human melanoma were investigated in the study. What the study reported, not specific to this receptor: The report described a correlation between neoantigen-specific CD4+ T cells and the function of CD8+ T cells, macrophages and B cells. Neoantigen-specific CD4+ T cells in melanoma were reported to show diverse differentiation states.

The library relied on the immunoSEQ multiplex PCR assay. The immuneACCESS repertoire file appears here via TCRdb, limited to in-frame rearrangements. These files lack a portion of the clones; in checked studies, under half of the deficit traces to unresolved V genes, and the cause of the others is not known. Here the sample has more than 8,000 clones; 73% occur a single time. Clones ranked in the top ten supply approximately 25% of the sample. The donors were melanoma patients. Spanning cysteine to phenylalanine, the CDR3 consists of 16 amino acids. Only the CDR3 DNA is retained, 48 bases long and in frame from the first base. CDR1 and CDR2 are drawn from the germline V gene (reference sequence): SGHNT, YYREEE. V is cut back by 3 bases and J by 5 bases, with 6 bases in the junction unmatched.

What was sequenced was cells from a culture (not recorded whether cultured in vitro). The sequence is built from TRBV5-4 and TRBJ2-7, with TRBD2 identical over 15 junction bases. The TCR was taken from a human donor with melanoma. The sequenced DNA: TGTGCCAGCAGCTCACTAGGACTAGCGGGGGGGAACGAGCAGTACTTC. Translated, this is CASSSLGLAGGNEQYF.